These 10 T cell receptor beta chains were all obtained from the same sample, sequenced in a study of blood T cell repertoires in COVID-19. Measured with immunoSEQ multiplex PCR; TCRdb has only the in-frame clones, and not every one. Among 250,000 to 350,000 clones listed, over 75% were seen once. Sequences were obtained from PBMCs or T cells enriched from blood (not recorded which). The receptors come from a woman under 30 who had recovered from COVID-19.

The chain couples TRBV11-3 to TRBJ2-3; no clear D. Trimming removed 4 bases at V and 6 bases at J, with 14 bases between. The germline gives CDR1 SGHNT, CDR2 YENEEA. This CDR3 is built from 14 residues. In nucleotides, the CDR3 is TGTGCCAGCAGCTCGGCTAACAGACGGGATACGCAGTATTTT. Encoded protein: CASSSANRRDTQYF.

DNA of the CDR3: TGTGCCAGCAGCCTCCGGGACAGGGGACACGAGCAGTACTTC. Translation: CASSLRDRGHEQYF. This rearrangement joins TRBV5-4 to TRBJ2-7; 10 bases match TRBD1. Germline V gene lookup returns CDR1 SGHNT and CDR2 YYREEE (reference sequence). The V and J ends lost 4 bases and 5 bases, in that order; junction bases with no gene match: 6. This CDR3 region has 14 residues.

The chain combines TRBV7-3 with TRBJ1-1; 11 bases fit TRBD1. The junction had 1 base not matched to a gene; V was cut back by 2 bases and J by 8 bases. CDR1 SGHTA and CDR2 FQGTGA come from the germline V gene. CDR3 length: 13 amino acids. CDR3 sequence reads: CASSLGTGGEAFF. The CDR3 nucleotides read TGTGCCAGCAGCTTAGGGACAGGGGGAGAAGCTTTCTTT.

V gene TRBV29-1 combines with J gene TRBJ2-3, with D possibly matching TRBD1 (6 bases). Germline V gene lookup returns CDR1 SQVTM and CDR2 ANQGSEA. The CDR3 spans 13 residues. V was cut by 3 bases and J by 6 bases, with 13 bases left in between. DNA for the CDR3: TGCAGCGTTGAGGGGGCCCAAATGGATACGCAGTATTTT. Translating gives CSVEGAQMDTQYF.

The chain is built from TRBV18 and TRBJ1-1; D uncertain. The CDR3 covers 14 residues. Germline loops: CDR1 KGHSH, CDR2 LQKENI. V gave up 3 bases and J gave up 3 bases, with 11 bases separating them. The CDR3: CASSPPGLDTEAFF. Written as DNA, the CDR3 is TGTGCCAGCTCACCCCCGGGGTTGGACACTGAAGCTTTCTTT.

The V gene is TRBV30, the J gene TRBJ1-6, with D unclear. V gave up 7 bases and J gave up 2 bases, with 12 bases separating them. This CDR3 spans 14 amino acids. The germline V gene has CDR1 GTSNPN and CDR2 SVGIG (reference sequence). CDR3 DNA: TGTGCCTTTTCGAGGGCAACCTATAATTCACCCCTCCACTTT. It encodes CAFSRATYNSPLHF.

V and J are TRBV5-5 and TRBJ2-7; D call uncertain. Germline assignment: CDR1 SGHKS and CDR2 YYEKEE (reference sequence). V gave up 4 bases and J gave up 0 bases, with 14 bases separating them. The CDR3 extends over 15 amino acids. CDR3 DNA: TGTGCCAGCAGCCCCAGGCCAGAGCCCTCCTACGAGCAGTACTTC. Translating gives CASSPRPEPSYEQYF.

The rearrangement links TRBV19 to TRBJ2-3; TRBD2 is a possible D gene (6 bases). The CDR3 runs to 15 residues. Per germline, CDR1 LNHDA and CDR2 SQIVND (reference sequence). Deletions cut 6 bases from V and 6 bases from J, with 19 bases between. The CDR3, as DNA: TGTGCCAGTAGCCCGAGGGCACTAGCACGGGATACGCAGTATTTT. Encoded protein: CASSPRALARDTQYF. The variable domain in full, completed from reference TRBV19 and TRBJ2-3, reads DGGITQSPKYLFRKEGQNVTLSCEQNLNHDAMYWYRQDPGQGLRLIYYSQIVNDFQKGDIAEGYSVSREKKESFPLTVTSAQKNPTAFYLCASSPRALARDTQYFGPGTRLTVL.

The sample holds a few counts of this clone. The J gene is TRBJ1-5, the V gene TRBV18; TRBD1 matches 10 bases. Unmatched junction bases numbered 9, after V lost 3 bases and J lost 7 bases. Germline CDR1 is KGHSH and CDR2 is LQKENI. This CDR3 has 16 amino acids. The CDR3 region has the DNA TGTGCCAGCTCACCTCCCCGGGACAGGGGCTTACAGCCCCAGCATTTT. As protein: CASSPPRDRGLQPQHF.

The CDR3 region is CASSIAGGFYTEAFF. CDR3 sequence (DNA): TGTGCCAGCAGTATCGCAGGGGGTTTTTACACTGAAGCTTTCTTT. This chain uses TRBV27 with TRBJ1-1, with 7 bases lining up with TRBD1. Germline V gene lookup returns CDR1 MNHEY and CDR2 SMNVEV (reference sequence). This CDR3 comprises 15 residues. V was clipped by 5 bases and J by 3 bases; unmatched bases: 9.